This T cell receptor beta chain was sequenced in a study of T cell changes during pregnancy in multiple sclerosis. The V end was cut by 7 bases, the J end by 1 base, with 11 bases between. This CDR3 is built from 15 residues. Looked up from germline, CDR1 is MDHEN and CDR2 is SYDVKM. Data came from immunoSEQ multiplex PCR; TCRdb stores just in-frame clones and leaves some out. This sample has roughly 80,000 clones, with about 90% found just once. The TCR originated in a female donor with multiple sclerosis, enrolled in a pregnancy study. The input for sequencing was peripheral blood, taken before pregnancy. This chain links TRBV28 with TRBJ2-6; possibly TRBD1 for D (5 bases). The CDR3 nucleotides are TGTGCCAGCAATATCAGGGAATCTGGGGCCAACGTCCTGACTTTC. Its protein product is CASNIRESGANVLTF.